This T cell receptor beta chain was identified in a study of graft-versus-host responses after intestinal transplantation. Study-level information: Every recipient had anti-thymocyte globulin induction and 3 to 4 years of tacrolimus plus steroids.

In the case of this clone: Its antigen remains unidentified. The same CDR3 also results from other DNA sequences found in this sample.

The repertoire was sequenced with immunoSEQ multiplex PCR; TCRdb's copy has only in-frame clones and lacks some. The data contain some 97,000 clones, roughly 87% of them seen just once; the ten biggest clones take up around 0.86%. General observations from the study: Early post-transplant HvG declines showed an association with peak circulating GvH clone levels.

This CDR3 contains 15 residues. The V gene's germline CDR1 is KGHSH and CDR2 LQKENI. The V segment lost 2 bases and the J segment 4 bases; nucleotides outside the gene matches: 2. The J gene is TRBJ2-7, the V gene TRBV18; 13 bases fit TRBD2. This receptor was obtained from a human donor who was the organ donor for an intestinal transplant. The sample consisted of unstimulated CD4+ T cells sorted from spleen or lymph node cells, taken before transplant. The CDR3 bases are TGTGCCAGCTCACCAACTAGCGGGGGGGCTTACGAGCAGTACTTC. It yields the protein CASSPTSGGAYEQYF.